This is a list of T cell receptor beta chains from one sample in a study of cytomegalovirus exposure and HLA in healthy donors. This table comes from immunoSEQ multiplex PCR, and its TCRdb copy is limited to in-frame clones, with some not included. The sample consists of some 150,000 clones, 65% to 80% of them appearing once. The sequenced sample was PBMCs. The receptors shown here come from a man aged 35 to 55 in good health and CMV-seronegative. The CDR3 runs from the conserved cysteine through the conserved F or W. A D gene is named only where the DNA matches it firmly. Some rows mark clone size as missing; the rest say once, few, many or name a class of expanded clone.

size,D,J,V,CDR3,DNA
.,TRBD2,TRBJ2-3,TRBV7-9,CASSLRLAGVGTDTQYF,TGTGCCAGCAGCCTAAGACTAGCGGGAGTAGGCACAGATACGCAGTATTTT
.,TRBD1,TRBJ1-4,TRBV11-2,CASSLGDRGSEKLFF,TGTGCCAGCAGCTTAGGGGACAGGGGTTCGGAAAAACTGTTTTTT
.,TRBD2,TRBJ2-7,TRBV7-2,CASTFGLAGPYEQYF,TGTGCCAGCACCTTCGGACTAGCGGGACCGTACGAGCAGTACTTC
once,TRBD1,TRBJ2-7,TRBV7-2,CASSPRQGHEQYF,TGTGCCAGCAGCCCACGACAGGGCCACGAGCAGTACTTC
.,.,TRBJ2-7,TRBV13,CASSSRDGSYEQYF,TGTGCCAGCAGCTCCCGGGACGGGAGCTACGAGCAGTACTTC
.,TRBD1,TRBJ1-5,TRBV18,CASSATGGTQPQHF,TGTGCCAGCTCAGCGACAGGGGGCACTCAGCCCCAGCATTTT
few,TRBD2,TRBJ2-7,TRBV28,CASSFGTRTYEQYF,TGTGCCAGCAGTTTTGGGACTAGAACCTACGAGCAGTACTTC
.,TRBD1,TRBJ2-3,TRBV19,CASTPDRGNTQYF,TGTGCCAGTACCCCGGACAGGGGGAATACGCAGTATTTT
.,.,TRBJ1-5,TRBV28,CASSQEVNNQPQHF,TGTGCCAGCAGCCAGGAGGTAAACAATCAGCCCCAGCATTTT
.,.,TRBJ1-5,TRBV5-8,CASSRDRGQPQHF,TGTGCCAGCAGCCGAGACAGAGGTCAGCCCCAGCATTTT
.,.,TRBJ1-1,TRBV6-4,CASSWASAGTEAFF,TGTGCCAGCAGTTGGGCCTCCGCGGGGACTGAAGCTTTCTTT
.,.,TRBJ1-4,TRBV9,CASSETATHEKLFF,TGTGCCAGCAGCGAGACAGCTACCCATGAAAAACTGTTTTTT
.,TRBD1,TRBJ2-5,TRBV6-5,CASSLTGTGETQYF,TGTGCCAGCAGTCTGACAGGGACCGGAGAGACCCAGTACTTC
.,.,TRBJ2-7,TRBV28,CASSFLDRNYEQYF,TGTGCCAGCAGTTTTCTGGACAGAAACTACGAGCAGTACTTC
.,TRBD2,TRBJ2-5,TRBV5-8,CASSLGRMGGSGRETQYF,TGTGCCAGCAGCCTTGGCCGGATGGGCGGGAGTGGGCGAGAGACCCAGTACTTC
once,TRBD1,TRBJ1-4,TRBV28,CASRADRVNEKLFF,TGTGCCAGCCGAGCCGACAGGGTTAATGAAAAACTGTTTTTT
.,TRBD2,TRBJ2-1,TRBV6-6,CAAGEGLLILNEQFF,TGTGCCGCGGGGGAGGGACTCTTGATCCTCAATGAGCAGTTCTTC
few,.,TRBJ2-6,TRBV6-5,CASSYFHSGANGLTF,TGTGCCAGCAGTTACTTCCACTCTGGGGCCAACGGCCTGACTTTC
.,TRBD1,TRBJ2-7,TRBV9,CASSLGWTGGTYEQYF,TGTGCCAGCAGCCTTGGGTGGACAGGGGGTACCTACGAGCAGTACTTC
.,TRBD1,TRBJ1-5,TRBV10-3,CAISDGTGGRGNQPQHF,TGTGCCATCAGTGATGGGACAGGGGGAAGGGGCAATCAGCCCCAGCATTTT
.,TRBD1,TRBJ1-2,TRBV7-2,CARAGTGGFGYTF,TGTGCCAGGGCCGGGACAGGGGGCTTTGGCTACACCTTC
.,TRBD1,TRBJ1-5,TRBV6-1,CASTFAQGGSPAQHF,TGTGCCAGCACCTTCGCACAGGGGGGTAGTCCAGCCCAGCATTTT
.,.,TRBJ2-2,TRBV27,CASSYRPGLVGSNTGELFF,TGTGCCAGCAGCTACCGCCCGGGACTTGTCGGCTCGAACACCGGGGAGCTGTTTTTT
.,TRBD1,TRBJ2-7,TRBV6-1,CASSWDSPGEQYF,TGTGCCAGCAGTTGGGACAGCCCCGGAGAGCAGTACTTC
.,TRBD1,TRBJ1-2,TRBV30,CAWSYKTPDRENYGYTF,TGTGCCTGGAGTTACAAAACTCCGGACAGGGAAAACTATGGCTACACCTTC
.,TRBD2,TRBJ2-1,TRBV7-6,CASSPGSSGRGAGYNEQFF,TGTGCCAGCAGCCCGGGGAGTAGCGGGAGAGGGGCGGGCTACAATGAGCAGTTCTTC
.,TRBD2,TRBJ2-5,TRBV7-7,CASSYGGGQETQYF,TGTGCTAGCAGCTATGGGGGGGGTCAAGAGACCCAGTACTTC
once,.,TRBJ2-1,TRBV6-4,CASSDSPAEISYNEQFF,TGTGCCAGCAGTGACTCCCCAGCGGAGATCTCCTACAATGAGCAGTTCTTC
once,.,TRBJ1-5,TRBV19,CASSPTGGKGQPQHF,TGTGCCAGTAGTCCAACGGGGGGCAAAGGTCAGCCCCAGCATTTT
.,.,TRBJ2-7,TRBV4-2,CASSQVGAFYEQYF,TGTGCCAGCAGCCAAGTGGGAGCTTTCTACGAGCAGTACTTC
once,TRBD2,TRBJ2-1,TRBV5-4,CASSTLLAGGVGEQFF,TGTGCCAGCAGCACCTTACTAGCGGGAGGCGTTGGTGAGCAGTTCTTC
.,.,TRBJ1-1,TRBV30,CAWSTGVAEAFF,TGTGCCTGGAGTACGGGGGTGGCTGAAGCTTTCTTT
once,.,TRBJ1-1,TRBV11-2,CASSPRQQSNMNTEAFF,TGTGCCAGCAGCCCCAGGCAGCAAAGCAATATGAACACTGAAGCTTTCTTT
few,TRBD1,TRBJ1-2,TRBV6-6,CASRRDREGGYTF,TGTGCCAGCAGGCGGGACAGGGAGGGAGGCTACACCTTC
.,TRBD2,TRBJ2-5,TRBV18,CASSPSSAGGETQYF,TGTGCCAGCTCACCGAGTTCGGCGGGAGGGGAGACCCAGTACTTC
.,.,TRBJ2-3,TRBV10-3,CAISELAASTDTQYF,TGTGCCATCAGTGAGCTTGCGGCTAGCACAGATACGCAGTATTTT
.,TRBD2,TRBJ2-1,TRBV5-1,CASSSGLAGVNEQFF,TGCGCCAGCAGCTCCGGACTAGCGGGAGTCAATGAGCAGTTCTTC
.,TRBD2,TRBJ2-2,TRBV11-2,CASSLLAGAAGELFF,TGTGCCAGCAGCTTACTAGCGGGAGCAGCTGGGGAGCTGTTTTTT
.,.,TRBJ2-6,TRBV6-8,CASSYTDSHSGANVLTF,TGTGCCAGCAGTTACACAGACAGTCACTCTGGGGCCAACGTCCTGACTTTC
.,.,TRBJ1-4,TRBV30,CAWKWPGGAEKLFF,TGTGCCTGGAAATGGCCCGGGGGGGCTGAAAAACTGTTTTTT
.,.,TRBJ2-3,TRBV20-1,CSAPFPDTQYF,TGCAGTGCCCCCTTTCCCGATACGCAGTATTTT
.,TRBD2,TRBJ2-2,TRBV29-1,CSVPGTTNTGELFF,TGCAGCGTCCCTGGGACTACGAACACCGGGGAGCTGTTTTTT
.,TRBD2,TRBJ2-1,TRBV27,CASSLRTREQFF,TGTGCCAGCAGCCTAAGGACTAGGGAGCAGTTCTTC
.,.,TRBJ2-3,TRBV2,CASSEGGSTDTQYF,TGTGCCAGCAGTGAAGGCGGGAGCACAGATACGCAGTATTTT
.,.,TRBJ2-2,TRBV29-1,CSVVSSANTGELFF,TGCAGCGTGGTTAGCAGCGCGAACACCGGGGAGCTGTTTTTT
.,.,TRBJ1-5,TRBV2,CASSEEGYQPQHF,TGTGCCAGCAGTGAGGAGGGTTATCAGCCCCAGCATTTT
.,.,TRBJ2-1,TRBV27,CASSLSGDEQFF,TGTGCCAGCAGTTTATCAGGAGATGAGCAGTTCTTC
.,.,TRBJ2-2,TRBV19,CASKGGTGSNTGELFF,TGTGCCAGTAAAGGAGGAACTGGATCGAACACCGGGGAGCTGTTTTTT
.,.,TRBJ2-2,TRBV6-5,CASSSRGTGELFF,TGTGCCAGCAGTAGCAGGGGTACCGGGGAGCTGTTTTTT
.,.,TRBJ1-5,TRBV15,CATSQGNQPQHF,TGTGCCACCAGCCAGGGGAATCAGCCCCAGCATTTT
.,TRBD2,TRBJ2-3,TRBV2,CASNRLAGLTDTQYF,TGTGCCAGCAACCGACTAGCGGGACTCACAGATACGCAGTATTTT
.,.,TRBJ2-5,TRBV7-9,CASSLGGTEETQYF,TGTGCCAGCAGCTTAGGCGGGACAGAAGAGACCCAGTACTTC
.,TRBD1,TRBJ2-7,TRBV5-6,CANSEWDSSYEQYF,TGTGCCAACAGTGAGTGGGACAGTTCCTACGAGCAGTACTTC
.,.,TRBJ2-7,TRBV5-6,CASSDSRVPYEQYF,TGTGCCAGCAGCGACTCGAGGGTTCCCTACGAGCAGTACTTC
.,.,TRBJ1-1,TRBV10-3,CAISGSNTLNTEAFF,TGTGCCATCAGTGGTTCGAATACATTGAACACTGAAGCTTTCTTT
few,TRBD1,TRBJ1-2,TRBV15,CATSDVGQLLYGYTF,TGTGCCACCAGTGACGTGGGACAGCTTCTCTATGGCTACACCTTC
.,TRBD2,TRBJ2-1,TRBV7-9,CASSAPRLAGYNEQFF,TGTGCCAGCAGCGCCCCCCGACTAGCGGGGTACAATGAGCAGTTCTTC
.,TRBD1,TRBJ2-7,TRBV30,CAWTSGTGAEQYF,TGTGCCTGGACCTCCGGGACAGGGGCCGAGCAGTACTTC
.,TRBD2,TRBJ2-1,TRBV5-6,CASSWGGWGGREYNEQFF,TGTGCCAGCAGCTGGGGGGGATGGGGCGGGAGGGAGTACAATGAGCAGTTCTTC
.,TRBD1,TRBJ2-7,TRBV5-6,CASSQVGQGKYHEQYF,TGTGCCAGCAGCCAAGTAGGACAGGGAAAGTACCACGAGCAGTACTTC